Following are 14 T cell receptor beta chains from one sample sequenced in a study of blood T cells in healthy people across ages (dated by TCRdb to 2015 to 2017). Library preparation used 5' RACE. This sample was sequenced with an Illumina HiSeq 2500. A second about 7 to 11 cycle PCR used a sample-barcoded 5' primer and a J-beta primer mix. The public sequencing data were trimmed at Q25 with fastp and processed into clonotypes with MiXCR by TCRdb, which kept only in-frame beta chains. Every distinct CDR3 protein forms one entry, paired with its most common genes and DNA. This sample has around 1.5 million distinct CDR3 sequences in its table, and about 32% of those were observed once. The leading ten clones occupy 11% of the sample. The specimen sequenced was blood. The source is a woman in her twenties or thirties in good health.

This clonotype appeared a few times. The chain links TRBV28 to TRBJ2-3, with D tentatively TRBD1 or TRBD2 (6 bases each). The CDR3 is 15 residues long. Germline V gene data show CDR1 as MDHEN and CDR2 as SYDVKM. The V end was cut by 5 bases, the J end by 4 bases, with 16 bases between. CDR3 region: CASSLSKGGSDTQYF. DNA of the CDR3: TGTGCCAGCAGTCTTAGTAAGGGGGGCTCAGATACGCAGTATTTT. Full variable domain (outside the CDR3, taken from reference TRBV28 and TRBJ2-3): DVKVTQSSRYLVKRTGEKVFLECVQDMDHENMFWYRQDPGLGLRLIYFSYDVKMKEKGDIPEGYSVSREKKERFSLILESASTNQTSMYLCASSLSKGGSDTQYFGPGTRLTVL.

Of note for this clonotype: Its ends do not fully match the called genes, so a read error is possible. The J gene is TRBJ1-2, the V gene TRBV6-1; 7 nucleotides agree with TRBD1. The CDR3 runs 18 residues. Germline V gene sequence: CDR1 MNHNS, CDR2 SASEGT. CDR3 nucleotide sequence: TGTGCCAGCACCTCACGGAGGACAGGAGGAGTATGGGACTATGGCCACACCTTC. Translating it yields CASTSRRTGGVWDYGHTF.

This clonotype was seen a few times. Its ends do not fully match the called genes, so a read error is possible. This chain uses TRBV20-1 with TRBJ2-5; D remains ambiguous. Germline V lookup: CDR1 DFQATT, CDR2 SNEGSKA (reference sequence). This CDR3 is built from 13 residues. The CDR3 DNA is TGCAGTGCTTGGCACACCTACCAACAGACCCAGTACTTC. This encodes CSAWHTYQQTQYF.

This clonotype was counted once. V gene TRBV20-1 combines with J gene TRBJ2-7; 9 nucleotides line up with TRBD1. Germline CDR1 is DFQATT and CDR2 is SNEGSKA (reference sequence). CDR3 length: 12 amino acids. The CDR3 nucleotides read TGCGGTCCGGGACAGGGTACCTACGAGCAGTACTTC. This encodes CGPGQGTYEQYF.

This clonotype was seen only once. This chain connects TRBV7-2 to TRBJ2-3; TRBD2 aligns across 8 bases. Trimming took 2 bases from V and 1 from J; bases not matched to a gene: 8. The CDR3 runs to 17 residues. The germline CDR1 and CDR2 sequences are SGHTA and FQGNSA. CDR3 residues: CASSLFGGAGGTDTQYF. CDR3 sequence (DNA): TGTGCCAGCAGCTTATTTGGGGGAGCGGGGGGCACAGATACGCAGTATTTT.

The chain couples TRBV28 to TRBJ2-3; 9 nucleotides match TRBD1. This CDR3 has 16 amino acids. Losses at the gene ends were 7 bases for V and 4 bases for J; bases not matched to a gene: 12. Per germline, CDR1 MDHEN and CDR2 SYDVKM. CDR3 region: CASIPKGQGRSDTQYF. The CDR3 DNA sequence: TGTGCCAGCATCCCTAAGGGACAGGGTAGATCAGATACGCAGTATTTT.

The chain links TRBV24-1 to TRBJ1-6; TRBD1 matches 9 bases. The CDR3 is 17 residues long. CDR1 is KGHDR, CDR2 SFDVKD, per germline. Trimming took 3 bases from V and 9 from J; bases not matched to a gene: 11. The CDR3 loop is CATSDAGQGPNSSPLHF. The DNA of the CDR3 is TGTGCCACCAGTGATGCCGGACAGGGGCCCAATAGTTCACCCCTCCACTTT.

The table lists this clonotype with many counts. The chain combines TRBV6-2 or TRBV6-3 with TRBJ2-7, with D possibly TRBD1 on 6 matching bases. This CDR3 has 14 residues. CDR1 MNHEY and CDR2 SVGEGT come from the germline V gene. V was shortened by 5 bases and J by 0 bases, with 11 bases between the two germline ends. CDR3 sequence (DNA): TGTGCCAGCAGTGATCCGACAGGCTCCTACGAGCAGTACTTC. It translates to CASSDPTGSYEQYF.

This chain connects TRBV5-1 to TRBJ2-1; 10 bases match TRBD2. From germline, CDR1 is SGHRS and CDR2 YFSETQ. Unmatched junction bases numbered 12, after V lost 3 bases and J lost 15 bases. The CDR3 is 14 amino acids. This CDR3 is CASSSDTAGGLWFF. The CDR3 DNA reads as TGCGCCAGCAGCTCCGATACAGCGGGGGGGCTGTGGTTCTTC. Drawing the rest from reference TRBV5-1 and TRBJ2-1, the complete variable domain is KAGVTQTPRYLIKTRGQQVTLSCSPISGHRSVSWYQQTPGQGLQFLFEYFSETQRNKGNFPGRFSGRQFSNSRSEMNVSTLELGDSALYLCASSSDTAGGLWFFGPGTRLTVL.

The chain links TRBV6-2 or TRBV6-3 to TRBJ2-4, with 11 bases that match TRBD2. V lost 5 bases, J lost 13 bases, and 13 bases stayed unmatched. The V gene's germline CDR1 is MNHEY and CDR2 SVGEGT. The CDR3 is 15 amino acids. CDR3: CASSAVAGGSGEQYF. In DNA, the CDR3 is TGTGCCAGCAGTGCCGTAGCGGGGGGGTCAGGAGAGCAGTACTTC.

This clonotype was observed a few times. This rearrangement joins TRBV20-1 to TRBJ2-1; 7 bases line up with TRBD2. CDR1 is DFQATT and CDR2 is SNEGSKA in the germline V gene (reference sequence). The CDR3 covers 13 residues. After removal of 5 bases from V and 0 bases from J, the junction contained 1 base not matched to a gene. For the CDR3, the DNA is TGCAGTGCTGCTAGCGGCTCCTACAATGAGCAGTTCTTC. It encodes CSAASGSYNEQFF.

The V gene is TRBV4-1, the J gene TRBJ1-1; perhaps TRBD1 as D (6 bases). The CDR3 contains 13 residues. The germline gives CDR1 MGHRA, CDR2 YSYEKL. Between the trimmed V and J ends, which lost 4 bases and 4 bases, there was a span of 10 bases. The CDR3 reads CASSRGLVTEAFF. Here the CDR3 DNA reads TGCGCCAGCAGCCGGGGGCTTGTCACTGAAGCTTTCTTT.

This chain joins TRBV15 and TRBJ2-1; TRBD1 agrees at 8 bases. The CDR3 sequence is 16 residues long. Germline V gene lookup returns CDR1 LNHNV and CDR2 YYDKDF (reference sequence). V shed 0 bases and J 4 bases; nucleotides not matched to a gene: 5. CDR3 sequence (DNA): TGTGCCACCAGCAGAGATACAGGGGGGAATTACAATGAGCAGTTCTTC. This gives the protein CATSRDTGGNYNEQFF.

With regard to this clonotype: A junction end diverges from the germline sequence, so it may reflect a read error. This sequence joins TRBV27 and TRBJ2-1; 9 bases agree with TRBD1. This CDR3 contains 13 residues. The germline CDR1 and CDR2 sequences are MNHEY and SMNVEV (reference sequence). In DNA, the CDR3 is TGTGCCAGCAGACGGACAGGGGAGAATGAGCGGTTCTTC. As protein: CASRRTGENERFF.